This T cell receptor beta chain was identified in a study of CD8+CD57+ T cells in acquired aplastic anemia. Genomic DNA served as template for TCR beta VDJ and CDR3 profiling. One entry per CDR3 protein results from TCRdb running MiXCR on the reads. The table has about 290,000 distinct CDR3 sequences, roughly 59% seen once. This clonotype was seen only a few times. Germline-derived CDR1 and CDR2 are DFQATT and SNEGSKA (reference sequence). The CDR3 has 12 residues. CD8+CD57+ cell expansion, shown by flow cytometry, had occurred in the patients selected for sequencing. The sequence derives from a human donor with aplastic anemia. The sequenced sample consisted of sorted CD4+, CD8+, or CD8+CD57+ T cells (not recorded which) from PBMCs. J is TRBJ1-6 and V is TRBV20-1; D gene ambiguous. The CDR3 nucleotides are TGCAGCATAAAAAGAGGGAATTCACCCCTCCACTTT. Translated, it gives CSIKRGNSPLHF.